This TCR beta chain derives from a study of blood T cells in healthy people across ages. Broader study findings: Because sorting was not performed, PBMCs prevented conclusive naive versus antigen-experienced comparison. There were more naive CD4+ cells and higher diversity in long-lived donors than in aged donors. The unknown donor CMV status may have confounded expanded clonotype changes.

As regards this clonotype: Its antigen remains unidentified.

For the second PCR, which ran for about 6 to 11 cycles, a sample-barcoded 5' primer and a J-beta primer mix were used. The authors tagged each cDNA molecule using a template-switch adaptor with 12 random nucleotides. One entry per CDR3 protein results from TCRdb running MiXCR on the 5' RACE reads. The sample lists around 1.5 million distinct CDR3 sequences, 42% occurring once. After removal of 0 bases from V and 4 bases from J, the junction contained 3 bases not matched to a gene. Germline CDR1 DFQATT, CDR2 SNEGSKA (reference sequence). There are 14 residues in the CDR3. The chain links TRBV20-1 to TRBJ1-2; 9 bases are a match to TRBD1. Sample: blood. The source is a woman under 30 in good health. The CDR3 is CSAREDRGAYGYTF. For the CDR3, the DNA is TGCAGTGCTAGAGAGGACAGGGGAGCCTATGGCTACACCTTC.